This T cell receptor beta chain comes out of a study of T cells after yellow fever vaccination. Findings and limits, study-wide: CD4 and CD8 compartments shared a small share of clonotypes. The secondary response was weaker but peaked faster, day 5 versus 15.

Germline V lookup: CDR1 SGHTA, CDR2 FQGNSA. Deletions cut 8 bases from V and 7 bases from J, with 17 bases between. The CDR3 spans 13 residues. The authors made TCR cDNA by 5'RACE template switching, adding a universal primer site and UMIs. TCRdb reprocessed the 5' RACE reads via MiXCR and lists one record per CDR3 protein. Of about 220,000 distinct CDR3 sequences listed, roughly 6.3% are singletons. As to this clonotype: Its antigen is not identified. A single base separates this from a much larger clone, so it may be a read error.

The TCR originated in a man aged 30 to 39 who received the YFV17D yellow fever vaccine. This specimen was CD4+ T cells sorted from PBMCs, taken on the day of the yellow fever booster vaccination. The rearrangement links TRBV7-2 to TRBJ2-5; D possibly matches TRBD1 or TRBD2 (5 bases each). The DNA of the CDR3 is TGTGCCAGCTGCCAAAGGGACGGCGGGACCCAGTACTTC. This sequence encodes CASCQRDGGTQYF.